This T cell receptor beta chain was obtained from a study of T-cell memory formation after mild COVID-19. Germline CDR1 is LGHNA and CDR2 is YSLEER. Deletions cut 0 bases from V and 6 bases from J, with 13 bases between. The CDR3 contains 15 residues. TCRdb reprocessed the 5' RACE reads via MiXCR and lists one record per CDR3 protein. The sample contains about 400,000 distinct CDR3 sequences, about 20% of which appear only once. Sequenced input: PBMCs or a T cell subset sorted from them (not recorded which). The chain recombines TRBV4-3 with TRBJ2-3; D is undetermined. The clonotype originates from a man between 18 and 35 years old who had mild COVID-19 (a few samples of this study predate the infection). Cell type and time point are not known. The CDR3 loop is CASSQDPGPSDTQYF. Written as DNA, the CDR3 is TGCGCCAGCAGCCAAGATCCAGGCCCCAGTGATACGCAGTATTTT.